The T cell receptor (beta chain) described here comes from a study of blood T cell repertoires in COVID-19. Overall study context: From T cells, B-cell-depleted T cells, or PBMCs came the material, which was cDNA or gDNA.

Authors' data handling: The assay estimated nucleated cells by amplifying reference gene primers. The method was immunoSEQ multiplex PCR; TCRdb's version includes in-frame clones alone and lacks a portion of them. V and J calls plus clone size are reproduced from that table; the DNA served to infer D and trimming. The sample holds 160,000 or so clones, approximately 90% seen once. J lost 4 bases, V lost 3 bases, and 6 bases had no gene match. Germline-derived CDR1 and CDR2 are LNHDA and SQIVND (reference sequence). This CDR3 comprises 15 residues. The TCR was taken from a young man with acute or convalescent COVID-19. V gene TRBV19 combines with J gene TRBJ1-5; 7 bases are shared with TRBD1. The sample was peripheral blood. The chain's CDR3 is CASSIGGQWNQPQHF. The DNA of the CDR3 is TGTGCCAGTAGTATTGGGGGACAGTGGAATCAGCCCCAGCATTTT.